These T cell receptor beta chains were read from a single sample in a study of cytomegalovirus exposure and HLA in healthy donors. The method was immunoSEQ multiplex PCR; TCRdb's version includes in-frame clones alone and lacks a portion of them. The repertoire consists of about 43,000 clones, with 55% to 75% occurring once and the leading ten covering about 11%. The sequenced sample consisted of PBMCs. These TCRs come from a man in his 60s in good health and CMV-seropositive. Each CDR3 is given with its conserved first and last residue. The D gene is left open where the match is weak. Size values are once, few and many counts, or a class for expanded clones, and some rows have none.

J: TRBJ2-3
length: 14
size: -
D: -
V: TRBV10-3
DNA: TGTGCCATCAGTGAGTCGGCTAGCACAGATACGCAGTATTTT
CDR3: CAISESASTDTQYF

J: TRBJ1-5
length: 17
size: -
D: -
V: TRBV28
DNA: TGTGCCAGCAGTTTTTGGCCAGGGGAGGGTAGCAATCAGCCCCAGCATTTT
CDR3: CASSFWPGEGSNQPQHF

J: TRBJ1-2
length: 13
size: -
D: -
V: TRBV7-2
DNA: TGTGCCAGCAGCCCGTACAGGGCGGAAGGCTACACCTTC
CDR3: CASSPYRAEGYTF

J: TRBJ1-1
length: 15
size: -
D: -
V: TRBV9
DNA: TGTGCCAGCAGCGTAGGACAAGGTTGGAACACTGAAGCTTTCTTT
CDR3: CASSVGQGWNTEAFF

J: TRBJ1-4
length: 13
size: -
D: TRBD1
V: TRBV11-2
DNA: TGTGCCAGCAGGCGACTAAACAGGGGCCGACTGTTTTTT
CDR3: CASRRLNRGRLFF

J: TRBJ1-1
length: 11
size: -
D: -
V: TRBV11-2
DNA: TGTGCCAGCAGCGGGTCGCGGCGAGCTTTCTTT
CDR3: CASSGSRRAFF

J: TRBJ2-1
length: 15
size: -
D: -
V: TRBV7-6
DNA: TGTGCCAGCAGCACTATTCGGGGGAGGAACAATGAGCAGTTCTTC
CDR3: CASSTIRGRNNEQFF

J: TRBJ2-3
length: 17
size: -
D: -
V: TRBV19
DNA: TGTGCCAGTAGTAAGTCTACCGAGCCCTTTAGCACAGATACGCAGTATTTT
CDR3: CASSKSTEPFSTDTQYF

J: TRBJ2-6
length: 14
size: -
D: -
V: TRBV7-9
DNA: TGTGCCAGCAGCTACAACTCTGGGGCCAACGTCCTGACTTTC
CDR3: CASSYNSGANVLTF

J: TRBJ2-5
length: 14
size: -
D: TRBD2
V: TRBV5-4
DNA: TGTGCCAGCAGCGTGGGAGGGCCTCGAGAGACCCAGTACTTC
CDR3: CASSVGGPRETQYF

J: TRBJ2-3
length: 15
size: few
D: TRBD1
V: TRBV7-9
DNA: TGTGCCAGCAGCCCACGACAGGGTCCCACAGATACGCAGTATTTT
CDR3: CASSPRQGPTDTQYF

J: TRBJ1-1
length: 13
size: -
D: -
V: TRBV7-9
DNA: TGTGCCAGCAGCTCCGCGGGTGGCACTGAAGCTTTCTTT
CDR3: CASSSAGGTEAFF

J: TRBJ2-2
length: 18
size: -
D: TRBD2
V: TRBV28
DNA: TGTGCCAGCAGTTTGTGGGGACTAGCGGGAGTGAACACCGGGGAGCTGTTTTTT
CDR3: CASSLWGLAGVNTGELFF

J: TRBJ2-2
length: 15
size: -
D: -
V: TRBV21-1
DNA: TGTGCCAGCAGCTGGCGGGACAGGAACACCGGGGAGCTGTTTTTT
CDR3: CASSWRDRNTGELFF

J: TRBJ1-2
length: 14
size: few
D: -
V: TRBV28
DNA: TGTGCCAGCAGTTTAGGGGAGGCGGGCTATGGCTACACCTTC
CDR3: CASSLGEAGYGYTF

J: TRBJ2-5
length: 15
size: -
D: -
V: TRBV11-2
DNA: TGTGCCAGCAGCTTAGTACAGGGTTATAGGGAGACCCAGTACTTC
CDR3: CASSLVQGYRETQYF

J: TRBJ1-5
length: 16
size: -
D: -
V: TRBV6-1
DNA: TGTGCCAGCAGTGAAGCGGAACAGGGATACAATCAGCCCCAGCATTTT
CDR3: CASSEAEQGYNQPQHF

J: TRBJ2-1
length: 16
size: -
D: -
V: TRBV9
DNA: TGTGCCAGCAGCGTAGCTGTCTCTCGAGGATACAATGAGCAGTTCTTC
CDR3: CASSVAVSRGYNEQFF

J: TRBJ2-7
length: 14
size: -
D: TRBD2
V: TRBV11-1
DNA: TGTGCCAGCAGCTCCCGGGCGGGAGAATCCGAGCAGTACTTC
CDR3: CASSSRAGESEQYF

J: TRBJ1-2
length: 15
size: -
D: -
V: TRBV7-2
DNA: TGTGCCAGCAGCTTAAATACAGGGCTAAACTATGGCTACACCTTC
CDR3: CASSLNTGLNYGYTF

J: TRBJ2-1
length: 14
size: -
D: TRBD2
V: TRBV6-1
DNA: TGTGCCAGCAGAACCTTAGCGGGAGTAAATGAGCAGTTCTTC
CDR3: CASRTLAGVNEQFF

J: TRBJ2-3
length: 16
size: -
D: TRBD2
V: TRBV7-2
DNA: TGTGCCAGCAGCTTAGCGCTAGCGGGAGGGCCAGATACGCAGTATTTT
CDR3: CASSLALAGGPDTQYF

J: TRBJ1-5
length: 14
size: -
D: TRBD1
V: TRBV2
DNA: TGTGCCAGCAGTGTGGGACAGGGCGGTCAGCCCCAGCATTTT
CDR3: CASSVGQGGQPQHF

J: TRBJ2-7
length: 15
size: -
D: TRBD1
V: TRBV6-1
DNA: TGTGCCAGCAGTTCCCGGGACAGCTACTCCTACGAGCAGTACTTC
CDR3: CASSSRDSYSYEQYF

J: TRBJ2-7
length: 14
size: once
D: TRBD1
V: TRBV29-1
DNA: TGCAGCGTTGTAAGTGACAGGGGTTTCCACGAGCAGTACTTC
CDR3: CSVVSDRGFHEQYF

J: TRBJ2-2
length: 13
size: -
D: -
V: TRBV29-1
DNA: TGCAGCGTGTATCGTGGGGGGACCGGGGAGCTGTTTTTT
CDR3: CSVYRGGTGELFF

J: TRBJ2-7
length: 17
size: -
D: TRBD1
V: TRBV11-2
DNA: TGTGCCAGCAGCTTATGGGGGGAAACAGGGGGCGTCTACGAGCAGTACTTC
CDR3: CASSLWGETGGVYEQYF

J: TRBJ2-1
length: 14
size: -
D: TRBD2
V: TRBV7-9
DNA: TGTGCCAGCAGCTTAGAGTGGGGGGGGACCAAGCAGTTCTTC
CDR3: CASSLEWGGTKQFF

J: TRBJ2-1
length: 16
size: -
D: -
V: TRBV11-2
DNA: TGTGCCAGCAGCTCTTTAACGGAGGGTTCCTACAATGAGCAGTTCTTC
CDR3: CASSSLTEGSYNEQFF

J: TRBJ2-5
length: 16
size: -
D: TRBD2
V: TRBV9
DNA: TGTGCCAGCAGCGACGGGGCTAGCGGCTTCCAAGAGACCCAGTACTTC
CDR3: CASSDGASGFQETQYF

J: TRBJ2-7
length: 16
size: -
D: TRBD1
V: TRBV7-9
DNA: TGTGCCAGCAGCTTAGGGGCGACAGGGGGTTCCTACGAGCAGTACTTC
CDR3: CASSLGATGGSYEQYF

J: TRBJ2-5
length: 14
size: -
D: -
V: TRBV2
DNA: TGTGCCAGCAGTGACCCCTTCGGGAGAGAGACCCAGTACTTC
CDR3: CASSDPFGRETQYF

J: TRBJ2-1
length: 13
size: medium-sized
D: -
V: TRBV7-9
DNA: TGTGCCAGCAGGCTCATAGCAGTCGATGAGCAGTTCTTC
CDR3: CASRLIAVDEQFF

J: TRBJ1-5
length: 15
size: -
D: -
V: TRBV6-6
DNA: TGTGCCAGCAGTCCTGGAGACAGGTTGAATCAGCCCCAGCATTTT
CDR3: CASSPGDRLNQPQHF

J: TRBJ2-7
length: 14
size: -
D: -
V: TRBV5-8
DNA: TGTGCCAGCAGCTTGTATGGGGCCTCCTACGAGCAGTACTTC
CDR3: CASSLYGASYEQYF

J: TRBJ2-2
length: 14
size: -
D: -
V: TRBV10-2
DNA: TGCGCCAGCAGTGCGGGCAGGACTGAAGGGGAGCTGTTTTTT
CDR3: CASSAGRTEGELFF

J: TRBJ2-7
length: 17
size: -
D: TRBD2
V: TRBV18
DNA: TGTGCCAGCTCACCTGGGACTAGCGGGAGAAGCTCCTACGAGCAGTACTTC
CDR3: CASSPGTSGRSSYEQYF

J: TRBJ1-5
length: 15
size: -
D: -
V: TRBV7-2
DNA: TGTGCCAGCAGTGGACAGCCAGACCCAAATCAGCCCCAGCATTTT
CDR3: CASSGQPDPNQPQHF

J: TRBJ2-3
length: 11
size: once
D: -
V: TRBV20-1
DNA: TGCAGTGCTGTCTCGGGGGTAGATGCTTATTTT
CDR3: CSAVSGVDAYF

J: TRBJ1-6
length: 15
size: -
D: -
V: TRBV6-1
DNA: TGTGCCAGCAGTGTCAGGGAGGGGGGTAATTCACCCCTCCACTTT
CDR3: CASSVREGGNSPLHF

J: TRBJ2-2
length: 16
size: -
D: -
V: TRBV4-3
DNA: TGCGCCAGCAGCCAAGATCACAAGGGGTTTGGCGGGGAGCTGTTTTTT
CDR3: CASSQDHKGFGGELFF

J: TRBJ1-1
length: 17
size: few
D: -
V: TRBV28
DNA: TGTGCCAGCAGTTTATTCAGGGGAACAAGCACGAACACTGAAGCTTTCTTT
CDR3: CASSLFRGTSTNTEAFF

J: TRBJ1-6
length: 16
size: -
D: -
V: TRBV4-2
DNA: TGTGCCAGCAGCCAGGCCTGGACAGACCATAATTCACCCCTCCACTTT
CDR3: CASSQAWTDHNSPLHF

J: TRBJ2-1
length: 15
size: -
D: TRBD1
V: TRBV28
DNA: TGTGCCAGCAGTTCAAACCGGGACAGGCTGGATGAGCAGTTCTTC
CDR3: CASSSNRDRLDEQFF

J: TRBJ2-7
length: 17
size: few
D: TRBD2
V: TRBV7-6
DNA: TGTGCCAGCAGCTTAACCCCACTAGCGGTGGGGCCCTACGAGCAGTACTTC
CDR3: CASSLTPLAVGPYEQYF

J: TRBJ2-3
length: 15
size: -
D: TRBD1
V: TRBV9
DNA: TGTGCCAGCAGCCCGGCGACAGGGTTACCTGATACGCAGTATTTT
CDR3: CASSPATGLPDTQYF

J: TRBJ2-4
length: 14
size: few
D: -
V: TRBV19
DNA: TGTGCCAGTAAAAAACAGGGTGGGCAAAACATTCAGTACTTC
CDR3: CASKKQGGQNIQYF

J: TRBJ1-2
length: 17
size: once
D: TRBD1
V: TRBV10-3
DNA: TGTGCCATCAGTGAGTCGGGACAGATCAAATCCAACTATGGCTACACCTTC
CDR3: CAISESGQIKSNYGYTF

J: TRBJ1-2
length: 15
size: -
D: -
V: TRBV28
DNA: TGTGCCAGCAGTTTACCGGACACAGCTAACTATGGCTACACCTTC
CDR3: CASSLPDTANYGYTF

J: TRBJ2-1
length: 16
size: few
D: -
V: TRBV7-2
DNA: TGTGCCAGCAGCTTAGCGCACCAAGCGCCTAACAATGAGCAGTTCTTC
CDR3: CASSLAHQAPNNEQFF

J: TRBJ2-7
length: 16
size: -
D: TRBD2
V: TRBV28
DNA: TGTGCCAGCAGTTTACCTCCCCTAGCGGGAGCACGGGAGCAGTACTTC
CDR3: CASSLPPLAGAREQYF

J: TRBJ1-1
length: 12
size: medium-sized
D: -
V: TRBV29-1
DNA: TGCAGCGTTCAAGGGGCGGGGGCTGAAGCTTTCTTT
CDR3: CSVQGAGAEAFF

J: TRBJ1-5
length: 15
size: -
D: -
V: TRBV19
DNA: TGTGCCAGTAGTTCTAGCGGGGCCAGAAATCAGCCCCAGCATTTT
CDR3: CASSSSGARNQPQHF

J: TRBJ2-7
length: 11
size: -
D: -
V: TRBV21-1
DNA: TGTGCCAGCAGGAAACAATACGAGCAGTACTTC
CDR3: CASRKQYEQYF

J: TRBJ1-1
length: 13
size: -
D: -
V: TRBV7-2
DNA: TGTGCCAGCAGCTTGCGTAGGGGCACTGAAGCTTTCTTT
CDR3: CASSLRRGTEAFF

J: TRBJ1-5
length: 17
size: -
D: TRBD1
V: TRBV6-4
DNA: TGTGCCAGCAGTGACCCCCAAAGGGGGCAGGGCAATCAGCCCCAGCATTTT
CDR3: CASSDPQRGQGNQPQHF

J: TRBJ2-7
length: 13
size: once
D: -
V: TRBV2
DNA: TGTGCCAGCAGCGGTGACAGGCTTTACGAGCAGTACTTC
CDR3: CASSGDRLYEQYF

J: TRBJ2-1
length: 17
size: -
D: -
V: TRBV7-8
DNA: TGTGCCAGCAGCCAAGGGAGTTGGCTAGAGTGGTACAATGAGCAGTTCTTC
CDR3: CASSQGSWLEWYNEQFF